Shown below are 24 T cell receptor beta chains from a single sample sequenced in a study of T-cell reconstitution after alpha-beta-depleted transplantation in children (dated by TCRdb to about 2016). The method behind the library was PCR. The listed sequencing device is Illumina HiSeq 2500. Molecular barcoding was employed in the preparation of TCR libraries, with unique molecular identifiers being used to normalize TCRbeta repertoire quantification. Through fastp at Q25 and MiXCR, TCRdb rebuilt clones from the public reads, retaining in-frame beta chains. Every entry covers one CDR3 protein and lists the most common genes and DNA from its rows. A total of some 240,000 distinct CDR3 sequences appear in this sample, around 9.7% of them only once. The ten largest make up about 5.4% of the sample. The input for sequencing was PBMCs from the stem cell graft donor, taken from the stem cell graft. The receptors shown here come from a human donor who donated a stem cell graft to a child with SCID.

This clonotype has at least ten counts. CDR3 in DNA: TGTGCCAGCAGCTCAAGGGTAACGAACACTGAAGCTTTCTTT. Its translation is CASSSRVTNTEAFF. The rearrangement links TRBV2 to TRBJ1-1, with D unclear. The CDR3 spans 14 residues. CDR1 and CDR2 from the germline V gene are SNHLY and FYNNEI. Deletions cut 6 bases from V and 1 base from J, with 12 bases between.

This clonotype was detected ten times or more. The gene calls are TRBV5-1 and TRBJ2-3; D ambiguous. CDR1 is SGHRS, CDR2 YFSETQ, per germline. This CDR3 has 14 residues. The V and J ends lost 0 bases and 9 bases respectively, with 14 bases between them. This chain's CDR3 is CASSLAPDPQTQYF. The CDR3 DNA is TGCGCCAGCAGCTTGGCCCCGGACCCACAAACGCAGTATTTT.

This clonotype was counted many times. The chain uses TRBV28 and TRBJ2-5; the match to TRBD2 covers 9 bases. The CDR3 length is 14 residues. V gave up 6 bases and J gave up 4 bases; unmatched junction bases: 6. Germline CDR1 is MDHEN and CDR2 is SYDVKM. CDR3 amino acids: CASSPGLATETQYF. In nucleotides, the CDR3 is TGTGCCAGCAGCCCGGGACTAGCTACAGAGACCCAGTACTTC. Variable domain in full (rest from reference TRBV28 and TRBJ2-5): DVKVTQSSRYLVKRTGEKVFLECVQDMDHENMFWYRQDPGLGLRLIYFSYDVKMKEKGDIPEGYSVSREKKERFSLILESASTNQTSMYLCASSPGLATETQYFGPGTRLLVL.

This clonotype was recorded many times. In nucleotides, the CDR3 is TGTGCCAGTACCTTGGGGGGGGTCTTGAGGTACGAGCAGTACTTC. Encoded protein: CASTLGGVLRYEQYF. The chain is built from TRBV12-3 or TRBV12-4 and TRBJ2-7; the match to TRBD2 covers 7 bases. J gave up 4 bases and V 9 bases, and 15 bases lay outside the gene matches. The CDR3 is 15 amino acids.

This clonotype has ten or more counts. The rearrangement links TRBV20-1 to TRBJ1-2, with D maybe TRBD1 (5 bases). V gave up 5 bases and J gave up 7 bases, with 14 bases separating them. The CDR3 loop spans 12 amino acids. Per the germline V gene, CDR1 is DFQATT and CDR2 is SNEGSKA (reference sequence). The CDR3 coding sequence is TGCAGTGCTCCCTGGACCGGGGGTGGCTACACCTTC. Translated: CSAPWTGGGYTF.

This clonotype was picked up many times. The chain employs TRBV20-1 and TRBJ2-1; 10 bases line up with TRBD2. This CDR3 is 15 amino acids long. Trimming took 5 bases from V and 1 from J; bases not matched to a gene: 5. Per the germline V gene, CDR1 is DFQATT and CDR2 is SNEGSKA (reference sequence). DNA for the CDR3: TGCAGTGCTTTCAGGGGACTAGCGTCCTACAATGAGCAGTTCTTC. It is translated as CSAFRGLASYNEQFF.

The V call is TRBV4-3, the J call TRBJ2-1, with no clear D. Germline-derived CDR1 and CDR2 are LGHNA and YSLEER. CDR3 length: 17 amino acids. Trimming removed 0 bases from V and 0 bases from J, with 12 bases in between. The CDR3 nucleotides read TGCGCCAGCAGCCAAGATGGGGTCACGAGCTCCTACAATGAGCAGTTCTTC. It encodes CASSQDGVTSSYNEQFF.

The rearrangement links TRBV6-5 to TRBJ1-2; possible D gene TRBD1, 5 bases. V lost 1 base and J lost 5, with 11 bases in between. The CDR3 spans 14 residues. Germline-derived CDR1 and CDR2 are MNHEY and SVGAGI. The CDR3 coding sequence is TGTGCCAGCAGTTACTTGGACACCCCGTATGGCTACACCTTC. It is translated as CASSYLDTPYGYTF.

This clonotype has ten or more counts. V usage is TRBV5-1 and J usage is TRBJ2-2; TRBD1 agrees at 11 bases. Germline values: CDR1 SGHRS, CDR2 YFSETQ. V shed 3 bases and J 5 bases; nucleotides not matched to a gene: 15. The CDR3 has 19 amino acids. The CDR3 nucleotides read TGCGCCAGCAGCTCCCCAAAAATCGGACAGGGGGCTTTTACCGGGGAGCTGTTTTTT. Translating gives CASSSPKIGQGAFTGELFF.

This clonotype was found many times. This chain joins TRBV5-1 and TRBJ1-5, with a tentative D call TRBD1 (6 bases). Deletions cut 4 bases from V and 3 bases from J, with 11 bases between. The germline V gene encodes CDR1 SGHRS and CDR2 YFSETQ. The length of the CDR3 is 14 residues. The CDR3 loop is CASSPQGVNQPQHF. The CDR3 DNA follows: TGCGCCAGCAGCCCACAGGGAGTCAATCAGCCCCAGCATTTT.

In its sample, this clonotype was seen many times. The CDR3 loop reads CASSFTQNQPQHF. CDR3 nucleotide sequence: TGTGCCAGCAGCTTTACGCAGAATCAGCCCCAGCATTTT. The V gene is TRBV7-2, the J gene TRBJ1-5; D not resolved. The V gene's germline CDR1 is SGHTA and CDR2 FQGNSA. V was cut by 3 bases and J by 4 bases, with 7 bases left in between. CDR3 length: 13 residues. Filled out from reference TRBV7-2 and TRBJ1-5, the complete variable domain reads GAGVSQSPSNKVTEKGKDVELRCDPISGHTALYWYRQSLGQGLEFLIYFQGNSAPDKSGLPSDRFSAERTGGSVSTLTIQRTQQEDSAVYLCASSFTQNQPQHFGDGTRLSIL.

This clonotype was picked up many times. The V call is TRBV4-1, the J call TRBJ2-3; 7 bases are shared with TRBD2. The CDR3 length is 18 residues. Germline V gene data show CDR1 as MGHRA and CDR2 as YSYEKL. V shed 1 base, J shed 6 bases, and the junction held 16 bases outside the gene matches. CDR3 DNA: TGCGCCAGCAGCCAAGGATTATCGGAGCGGGGTCCCGAGGATACGCAGTATTTT. It codes for CASSQGLSERGPEDTQYF.

This clonotype was counted ten times or more. The chain uses TRBV4-1 and TRBJ2-5; D perhaps matches TRBD1 (6 bases). Trimming cost V 1 base and J 5 bases, with 14 bases left between them. The CDR3 spans 15 residues. Looked up from germline, CDR1 is MGHRA and CDR2 is YSYEKL. Written as DNA, the CDR3 is TGCGCCAGCAGCCAAGGATCGGCAGGGGCTGAGACCCAGTACTTC. It yields the protein CASSQGSAGAETQYF.

Many counts were recorded for this clonotype. V usage is TRBV14 and J usage is TRBJ2-5; D call uncertain. V shed 0 bases and J shed 5 bases, with 10 bases lying between them. Germline values: CDR1 SGHDN, CDR2 FVKESK. There are 14 residues in the CDR3. The CDR3 spells CASSQDTPVETQYF. DNA of the CDR3: TGTGCCAGCAGCCAAGATACTCCCGTGGAGACCCAGTACTTC.

This clonotype occurred many times. CDR3 DNA sequence: TGCAGCGTTGAGATCGGGGGCGGAGAGACCCAGTACTTC. It specifies CSVEIGGGETQYF. This chain connects TRBV29-1 to TRBJ2-5, with D perhaps TRBD1 or TRBD2 (6 bases each). Germline V gene lookup returns CDR1 SQVTM and CDR2 ANQGSEA. V was pared by 3 bases and J by 4 bases, with 12 bases between. There are 13 residues in the CDR3.

This clonotype was seen at least ten times. V gene TRBV20-1 combines with J gene TRBJ1-6; D unresolved. In germline, CDR1 is DFQATT, CDR2 SNEGSKA (reference sequence). The CDR3 loop spans 14 amino acids. V was pared by 1 base and J by 5 bases, with 9 bases between. The CDR3 sequence: CSARVPGNNSPLHF. The CDR3 DNA sequence: TGCAGTGCTAGAGTGCCGGGGAATAATTCACCCCTCCACTTT.

The sample holds many counts of this clonotype. Written as DNA, the CDR3 is TGCGCCAGCAGCTTCCTAGCGGGGGTATACAATGAGCAGTTCTTC. Its translation: CASSFLAGVYNEQFF. The J gene is TRBJ2-1, the V gene TRBV5-1, with TRBD2 matching over 10 bases. The CDR3 totals 15 residues. The germline CDR1 and CDR2 sequences are SGHRS and YFSETQ. The V segment lost 2 bases and the J segment 4 bases; nucleotides outside the gene matches: 3. Filled out from reference TRBV5-1 and TRBJ2-1, the complete variable domain reads KAGVTQTPRYLIKTRGQQVTLSCSPISGHRSVSWYQQTPGQGLQFLFEYFSETQRNKGNFPGRFSGRQFSNSRSEMNVSTLELGDSALYLCASSFLAGVYNEQFFGPGTRLTVL.

This clonotype was seen many times. The V gene is TRBV6-5, the J gene TRBJ2-7; 8 positions agree with TRBD2. The CDR3 runs 16 residues. CDR1 is MNHEY and CDR2 is SVGAGI in the germline V gene. After removal of 0 bases from V and 2 bases from J, the junction contained 6 bases not matched to a gene. The CDR3 region has the DNA TGTGCCAGCAGTTACTCTTCTGCGGGGGGTCCCTACGAGCAGTACTTC. Its protein is CASSYSSAGGPYEQYF.

Many counts were recorded for this clonotype. In DNA, the CDR3 is TGTGCCAGCAGCCTAACTGTGCGGGGGGGTGAGCAGTTCTTC. Its translation is CASSLTVRGGEQFF. The chain joins TRBV7-9 to TRBJ2-1, with TRBD2 identical over 9 bases. Germline CDR1 reads SEHNR; CDR2 reads FQNEAQ (reference sequence). The CDR3 length is 14 residues. With V trimmed by 5 bases and J by 9 bases, 8 bases remained unmatched.

This clonotype appeared many times. The rearrangement links TRBV4-1 to TRBJ1-1; TRBD1 matches 8 bases. CDR3 size: 14 residues. Germline-derived CDR1 and CDR2 are MGHRA and YSYEKL. The V gene end was trimmed by 4 bases and the J gene end by 4 bases; junction bases not matched to a gene: 5. The CDR3 DNA reads TGCGCCAGCAGCCTACGGACAGGGAGCACTGAAGCTTTCTTT. It specifies CASSLRTGSTEAFF.

V usage is TRBV5-6 and J usage is TRBJ1-1; 7 nucleotides align to TRBD1. V lost 4 bases and J lost 10; bases outside the gene matches: 7. CDR1 is SGHDT and CDR2 is YYEEEE in the germline V gene. This CDR3 spans 12 amino acids. This CDR3 reads CASSLGAGGAFF. DNA for the CDR3: TGTGCCAGCAGCCTGGGGGCAGGGGGAGCTTTCTTT.

As concerns this clonotype: A much bigger clone sits one base away, suggesting this may be a read error. The V call is TRBV12-3 or TRBV12-4, the J call TRBJ2-3; tentatively, D is TRBD1 or TRBD2 (6 bases each). The length of the CDR3 is 14 residues. The V gene lost 6 bases and the J gene lost 5 bases, with 15 bases spanning the gap. The CDR3 region has the DNA TGTGCCAGCAGAGCTAGAGGGGGGCTAGATACGCAGTATTTT. This codes for CASRARGGLDTQYF.

This clonotype was counted many times. The DNA of the CDR3 is TGTGCCAGTGCGGACAGGGGCATGAACACTGAAGCTTTCTTT. Amino acids: CASADRGMNTEAFF. The genes are TRBV27 and TRBJ1-1; 9 bases map to TRBD1. CDR1 is MNHEY and CDR2 is SMNVEV in the germline V gene (reference sequence). The V segment lost 9 bases and the J segment 0 bases; nucleotides outside the gene matches: 5. The CDR3 consists of 14 residues.

The CDR3 region is CASSPNAGGTYNEQFF. In nucleotides, the CDR3 is TGTGCCAGCAGCCCAAATGCGGGGGGCACGTACAATGAGCAGTTCTTC. This rearrangement joins TRBV11-2 to TRBJ2-1; 8 bases fit TRBD2. V trimming: 5 bases; J trimming: 4 bases; junction bases outside the gene matches: 10. CDR1 and CDR2 (germline): SGHAT, FQNNGV. The length of the CDR3 is 16 residues.